This T cell receptor (beta chain) emerged from a study of blood T cell repertoires in COVID-19. Study at large: There were acute and convalescent COVID-19 samples, and they came from the United States, Italy and Spain. T cells, B-cell-depleted T cells, or PBMCs supplied cDNA or gDNA.

As processed by the authors: Researchers report that nucleated cell counts were estimated from reference gene primer amplification. Method: immunoSEQ multiplex PCR; TCRdb's copy keeps in-frame clones and lacks some. V and J calls and clone size are given by that table; D and trimming were obtained from the DNA. The sample lists about 320,000 clones, roughly 89% seen once, with roughly 11% in the top ten. The Seattle patients joined while their infection was active and were tracked longitudinally afterward. This clone was observed a few times. The germline CDR1 and CDR2 sequences are SEHNR and FQNEAQ (reference sequence). The CDR3 extends over 15 amino acids. V dropped 2 bases and J dropped 3; count of bases not matched to a gene: 2.

This rearrangement joins TRBV7-9 to TRBJ2-3; TRBD1 aligns across 10 bases. The sequence derives from a woman aged 30 to 39 with COVID-19, enrolled during active disease. Sequencing was done on a sample of peripheral blood. This CDR3 is CASSLRQGATDTQYF. As DNA, the CDR3 is TGTGCCAGCAGCTTAAGACAGGGGGCGACAGATACGCAGTATTTT.